This TCR beta chain was recovered during a study of cytomegalovirus exposure and HLA in healthy donors. The V gene lost 6 bases and the J gene lost 8 bases, with 16 bases spanning the gap. CDR1 and CDR2 from the germline V gene are MGHRA and YSYEKL. This CDR3 spans 13 amino acids. The primer mix had 60 Vbeta and 13 Jbeta primers. Clones were sequenced by immunoSEQ multiplex PCR, and TCRdb holds only the in-frame ones, with some missing. The data hold some 110,000 clones, with over 70% observed a single time. This rearrangement joins TRBV4-1 to TRBJ1-1; D gene uncertain. Material for sequencing was PBMCs. This receptor was obtained from a boy younger than 18 in good health and CMV-seronegative. CDR3 sequence (DNA): TGCGCCAGCAGACCAGGTCTATCCAGAGAAGCTTTCTTT. It yields the protein CASRPGLSREAFF.